This TCR beta chain was recovered during a study of CD8 T cells in ankylosing spondylitis. Study-wide points: Some motif variants were previously reported in reactive arthritis synovial fluid and blood. The clones that were linked to disease were reported to be significantly enriched in matched synovial fluid samples from ankylosing spondylitis patients. Disease-linked clones proved CD8+ and comparatively uncommon in peripheral blood.

This clonotype was detected only a few times. What it binds is unknown. Generation of TCR beta libraries employed quantitative 5'-RACE incorporating molecular barcodes. TCRdb re-called the 5' RACE reads with MiXCR, one entry per CDR3 protein. The sample holds roughly 200,000 distinct CDR3 sequences, about a quarter seen once. The CDR3 contains 13 residues. Germline V lookup: CDR1 SQVTM, CDR2 ANQGSEA. V was cut by 3 bases and J by 2 bases, with 10 bases left in between. The sequence was collected from a male donor with ankylosing spondylitis or in good health (not recorded which). This chain joins TRBV29-1 and TRBJ2-5; D unclear. The source material was blood, either unsorted or a sorted T cell fraction (not recorded which). The CDR3 loop reads CSVEANRQETQYF. The CDR3 nucleotides read TGCAGCGTTGAGGCTAACCGGCAAGAGACCCAGTACTTC. Full variable domain (outside the CDR3, taken from reference TRBV29-1 and TRBJ2-5): SAVISQKPSRDICQRGTSLTIQCQVDSQVTMMFWYRQQPGQSLTLIATANQGSEATYESGFVIDKFPISRPNLTFSTLTVSNMSPEDSSIYLCSVEANRQETQYFGPGTRLLVL.